The source of this T cell receptor beta chain is a study of a mutant IDH1 vaccine in newly diagnosed glioma. Time point indicated: baseline, week 1 (first vaccination visit). Specified treatment: pre-vaccination baseline after standard-of-care therapy. New IDH1-mutant, ATRX-lost WHO grade 3 or 4 astrocytomas occurred in donors. Study-level results: Pseudoprogression appears to have had no connection to changes in top peripheral T cell clonotypes.

TCRdb keeps only in-frame clones here, not all; method: immunoSEQ multiplex PCR. The sample records around 67,000 clones, around four fifths being singletons. This clone occurred a few times. The antigen remains unidentified. The germline V gene encodes CDR1 SNHLY and CDR2 FYNNEI. CDR3 length: 15 amino acids. V lost 3 bases, J lost 5 bases, and 5 bases stayed unmatched. This specimen consisted of peripheral blood mononuclear cells (PBMCs), obtained from a glioma patient treated with radiotherapy, temozolomide or both. The receptor comes from a woman aged 18 to 35 with glioma. Some clones in this sample may be carry-over from other donors' samples. The chain couples TRBV2 to TRBJ1-4; TRBD1 agrees at 8 bases. CDR3 sequence reads: CASSDPDRANEKLFF. The CDR3 DNA follows: TGTGCCAGCAGTGATCCGGACAGGGCCAATGAAAAACTGTTTTTT.